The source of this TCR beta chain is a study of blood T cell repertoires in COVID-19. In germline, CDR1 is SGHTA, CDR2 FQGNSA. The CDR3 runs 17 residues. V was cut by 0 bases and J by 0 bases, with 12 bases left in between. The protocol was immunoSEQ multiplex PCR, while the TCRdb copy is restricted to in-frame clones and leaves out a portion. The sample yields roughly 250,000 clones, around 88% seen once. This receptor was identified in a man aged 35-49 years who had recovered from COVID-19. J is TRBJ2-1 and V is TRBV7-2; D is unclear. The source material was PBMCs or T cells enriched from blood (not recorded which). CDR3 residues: CASSLALIKSSYNEQFF. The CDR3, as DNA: TGTGCCAGCAGCTTAGCCTTGATAAAGAGCTCCTACAATGAGCAGTTCTTC. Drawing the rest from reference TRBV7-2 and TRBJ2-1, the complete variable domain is GAGVSQSPSNKVTEKGKDVELRCDPISGHTALYWYRQSLGQGLEFLIYFQGNSAPDKSGLPSDRFSAERTGGSVSTLTIQRTQQEDSAVYLCASSLALIKSSYNEQFFGPGTRLTVL.